What follows are 17 T cell receptor beta chains derived from one specimen sequenced in a study of blood T cell repertoires in COVID-19. TCRdb's table, derived via immunoSEQ multiplex PCR, lists solely in-frame clones and lacks some. The sample shows 40,000 to 50,000 clones, 80% to 90% of them seen only once. The material sequenced was peripheral blood. The origin of the receptors is a woman aged 80 or over with COVID-19, enrolled during active disease.

This chain uses TRBV19 with TRBJ1-2; perhaps TRBD1 as D (5 bases). V was clipped by 9 bases and J by 5 bases, with 19 bases between them. This CDR3 is 14 amino acids long. The germline CDR1 and CDR2 sequences are LNHDA and SQIVND (reference sequence). CDR3 protein: CASTPRRGSYGYTF. The CDR3 DNA is TGTGCCAGCACCCCCCGGAGGGGCTCTTATGGCTACACCTTC.

This clone was picked up one time. The chain carries TRBV6-5 and TRBJ1-2, with TRBD1 identical over 8 bases. Germline CDR1 reads MNHEY; CDR2 reads SVGAGI. Trimming cost V 4 bases and J 4 bases; bases outside gene matches: 8. CDR3 length equals 15 residues. CDR3 bases: TGTGCCAGCAGTTCCGCGGACAGGGTAGCCTATGGCTACACCTTC. This gives the protein CASSSADRVAYGYTF.

The chain employs TRBV9 and TRBJ2-1, with 8 bases matching TRBD2. This CDR3 contains 15 residues. Germline-derived CDR1 and CDR2 are SGDLS and YYNGEE. V lost 6 bases to trimming and J lost 4 bases; unmatched junction nucleotides: 9. CDR3 residues: CASNPLGGAYNEQFF. CDR3 sequence (DNA): TGTGCCAGCAACCCCCTCGGGGGGGCATACAATGAGCAGTTCTTC.

This clone was counted a single time. V and J are TRBV24-1 and TRBJ1-1; D uncertain. The CDR3 loop spans 14 amino acids. Per germline, CDR1 KGHDR and CDR2 SFDVKD. V was clipped by 5 bases and J by 1 base, with 10 bases between them. In DNA, the CDR3 is TGTGCCACCAGTGGGAGGGCCGGGAACACTGAAGCTTTCTTT. Its protein product is CATSGRAGNTEAFF.

This clone was seen a single time. The rearrangement uses TRBV14 and TRBJ1-6, with D unresolved. V dropped 1 base and J dropped 7 bases, with 14 bases sitting between them. This CDR3 region has 16 residues. Germline V lookup: CDR1 SGHDN, CDR2 FVKESK. DNA for the CDR3: TGTGCCAGCAGCCAAGGTATAGCTCGACGGAATTCACCCCTCCACTTT. Residues: CASSQGIARRNSPLHF.

The chain combines TRBV30 with TRBJ1-3; no definite D call. The V and J ends lost 3 bases and 1 base respectively, with 22 bases between them. The CDR3 totals 18 residues. CDR1 is GTSNPN and CDR2 is SVGIG in the germline V gene (reference sequence). This CDR3 reads CAWRTSGWLEESGNTIYF. DNA for the CDR3: TGTGCCTGGAGAACCAGTGGCTGGCTGGAGGAATCTGGAAACACCATATATTTT. Full variable domain (missing parts from reference TRBV30 and TRBJ1-3): SQTIHQWPATLVQPVGSPLSLECTVEGTSNPNLYWYRQAAGRGLQLLFYSVGIGQISSEVPQNLSASRPQDRQFILSSKKLLLSDSGFYLCAWRTSGWLEESGNTIYFGEGSWLTVV.

The chain employs TRBV6-5 and TRBJ1-1, with 7 nucleotides matching TRBD1. This CDR3 contains 14 residues. Germline V gene data show CDR1 as MNHEY and CDR2 as SVGAGI. V shed 4 bases, J shed 1 base, and the junction held 3 bases outside the gene matches. The CDR3 DNA is TGTGCCAGCAGTTCCAGACAGGGGAACACTGAAGCTTTCTTT. It translates to CASSSRQGNTEAFF.

Details on this clone: The same CDR3 is also encoded by other DNA sequences in this sample. The chain recombines TRBV2 with TRBJ2-7; weak D call: TRBD1 (6 bases). CDR3 size: 15 residues. Germline V gene data show CDR1 as SNHLY and CDR2 as FYNNEI. V was shortened by 2 bases and J by 2 bases, with 13 bases between the two germline ends. Written as DNA, the CDR3 is TGTGCCAGCAGTGAACGGCCAGGGGCCGCCTACGAGCAGTACTTC. This gives the protein CASSERPGAAYEQYF. Based on the CDR3 plus reference TRBV2 and TRBJ2-7, the full variable domain is EPEVTQTPSHQVTQMGQEVILRCVPISNHLYFYWYRQILGQKVEFLVSFYNNEISEKSEIFDDQFSVERPDGSNFTLKIRSTKLEDSAMYFCASSERPGAAYEQYFGPGTRLTVT.

V usage is TRBV7-9 and J usage is TRBJ2-2; D is perhaps TRBD2 (6 bases). V lost 3 bases and J 1 base, leaving 12 bases between the germline ends. CDR1 and CDR2 (germline): SEHNR, FQNEAQ (reference sequence). This CDR3 spans 16 amino acids. CDR3 bases: TGTGCCAGCAGCTTTAGCGGAGGCAGGAACACCGGGGAGCTGTTTTTT. This gives the protein CASSFSGGRNTGELFF.

The chain joins TRBV6-5 to TRBJ1-2, with 9 bases fitting TRBD1. Germline V gives CDR1 MNHEY, CDR2 SVGAGI. The CDR3 sequence is 14 residues long. J lost 2 bases, V lost 6 bases, and 4 bases had no gene match. CDR3 loop: CASRETGGNYGYTF. The DNA of the CDR3 is TGTGCCAGCAGAGAGACAGGGGGAAACTATGGCTACACCTTC.

J is TRBJ1-2 and V is TRBV12-5; D gene unclear. Germline loops: CDR1 LGHNT, CDR2 FRNRAP. V gave up 2 bases and J gave up 4 bases, with 8 bases separating them. This CDR3 has 13 residues. As DNA, the CDR3 is TGTGCTAGTGGTTTGTTCGACTCCTATGGCTACACCTTC. It translates to CASGLFDSYGYTF.

The genes are TRBV19 and TRBJ1-5; TRBD1 might be the D (5 bases). From germline, CDR1 is LNHDA and CDR2 SQIVND (reference sequence). The CDR3 has 17 amino acids. V dropped 7 bases and J dropped 3 bases, with 22 bases sitting between them. CDR3 sequence reads: CASTNLLGERDNQPQHF. For the CDR3, the DNA is TGTGCCAGTACCAATCTTCTGGGGGAGCGGGACAATCAGCCCCAGCATTTT.

The chain joins TRBV6-5 to TRBJ1-6; 7 bases match TRBD1. The CDR3 sequence is 15 residues long. Trimming removed 1 base from V and 6 bases from J; junction bases left unmatched: 3. The germline CDR1 and CDR2 sequences are MNHEY and SVGAGI. DNA of the CDR3: TGTGCCAGCAGTTACTATGGGACAGTTAATTCACCCCTCCACTTT. Amino acid sequence: CASSYYGTVNSPLHF.

This clone was seen a few times. The chain couples TRBV18 to TRBJ1-2, with 7 bases identical to TRBD1. This CDR3 spans 14 amino acids. Germline CDR1 and CDR2: KGHSH and LQKENI. V lost 3 bases to trimming and J lost 3 bases; unmatched junction nucleotides: 4. In DNA form, the CDR3 reads TGTGCCAGCTCACCGAGGGGGCGAGACTATGGCTACACCTTC. Translated, it gives CASSPRGRDYGYTF.

The DNA for the CDR3 is TGCGCCAGCAGCTTGGGAGCCACCGGGGAGCTGTTTTTT. As protein: CASSLGATGELFF. The genes are TRBV5-1 and TRBJ2-2; D call uncertain. Germline V gene data show CDR1 as SGHRS and CDR2 as YFSETQ. The CDR3 is 13 amino acids. The V and J ends lost 0 bases and 4 bases respectively, with 4 bases between them.

The chain links TRBV28 to TRBJ2-7, with 7 bases lining up with TRBD2. Losses at the gene ends were 7 bases for V and 5 bases for J; bases not matched to a gene: 17. Germline V gene sequence: CDR1 MDHEN, CDR2 SYDVKM. This CDR3 region has 16 residues. CDR3 bases: TGTGCCAGCACATATTCTCGAACGGGAGGACGGAACGAGCAGTACTTC. Translating it yields CASTYSRTGGRNEQYF.

This clone appeared once. The chain recombines TRBV4-1 with TRBJ2-7, with 13 nucleotides matching TRBD2. Trimming took 1 base from V and 1 from J; bases not matched to a gene: 10. The V gene's germline CDR1 is MGHRA and CDR2 YSYEKL. The CDR3 extends over 19 amino acids. The CDR3 is CASSQGVRTSGGASYEQYF. The CDR3 region has the DNA TGCGCCAGCAGCCAAGGAGTAAGAACTAGCGGGGGGGCATCCTACGAGCAGTACTTC.